This TCR beta chain comes out of a study of T cells of healthy individuals. TCRdb reanalysed the 5' RACE reads using MiXCR and keeps one entry per CDR3 protein. The sample has some 69,000 distinct CDR3 sequences; under 20% are singletons. With 4 bases removed from V and 1 base from J, the gap between germline ends came to 11 bases. The CDR3 is made up of 14 amino acids. Germline V CDR1 and CDR2: SGDLS, YYNGEE. This sequence joins TRBV9 and TRBJ2-5; a possible D gene is TRBD1 (5 bases). The sequence derives from a human donor in good health. CDR3: CASSLWGTQETQYF. The CDR3 region has the DNA TGTGCCAGCAGCCTTTGGGGCACCCAAGAGACCCAGTACTTC.